Below, 13 T cell receptor beta chains from the same sample are listed, as sequenced in a study of cytomegalovirus exposure and HLA in healthy donors. The primer mix had 60 Vbeta and 13 Jbeta primers. Clones were read by immunoSEQ multiplex PCR, and TCRdb kept only the in-frame ones, dropping some. Of 150,000 to 200,000 clones in the sample, about four fifths were seen once. The sequencing sample was made of PBMCs. The receptor source for this set is a man aged 50-59 years in good health and CMV-seropositive.

This clone turned up a few times. The chain recombines TRBV5-1 with TRBJ2-1; 9 bases fit TRBD1. V lost 3 bases and J lost 6; bases outside the gene matches: 7. The CDR3 consists of 15 residues. Germline CDR1 is SGHRS and CDR2 is YFSETQ. For the CDR3, the DNA is TGCGCCAGCAGCTACCTGGGACAGGGTACCAATGAGCAGTTCTTC. Translation gives CASSYLGQGTNEQFF.

The J gene is TRBJ1-2, the V gene TRBV6-5; 7 positions match TRBD1. The germline V gene encodes CDR1 MNHEY and CDR2 SVGAGI. The CDR3 length is 13 residues. With 6 bases clipped from V and 8 bases from J, the junction kept 9 bases outside the gene matches. This CDR3 reads CASSLDRAKGYTF. The CDR3 DNA follows: TGTGCCAGCAGCCTCGACAGGGCTAAGGGCTACACCTTC.

This clone showed up just once. The chain carries TRBV25-1 and TRBJ2-7; 10 bases agree with TRBD1. The CDR3 contains 13 residues. V was pared by 8 bases and J by 4 bases, with 5 bases of the junction left unmatched. Germline V gene lookup returns CDR1 MGHDK and CDR2 SYGVNS. The CDR3 protein is CASAGQGLYEQYF. As DNA, the CDR3 is TGTGCCAGCGCGGGACAGGGGCTATACGAGCAGTACTTC.

The chain couples TRBV6-1 to TRBJ1-2; 12 nucleotides line up with TRBD1. The CDR3 sequence is 15 residues long. Germline V gives CDR1 MNHNS, CDR2 SASEGT. Germline trimming cut 6 bases from V and 6 bases from J; bases unmatched to any gene: 8. The chain's CDR3 is CASRRPGQGADGYTF. The CDR3 bases are TGTGCCAGCAGGAGACCGGGACAGGGGGCGGATGGCTACACCTTC.

CDR3 DNA sequence: TGTGCCTCGAATGACTGGGGCAATCAGCCCCAGCATTTT. Protein product: CASNDWGNQPQHF. The chain employs TRBV10-3 and TRBJ1-5, with D uncertain. Trimming shortened V by 11 bases and J by 2 bases, and 13 bases separated the two germline ends. CDR1 and CDR2 from the germline V gene are ENHRY and SYGVKD. The CDR3 loop spans 13 amino acids.

V usage is TRBV11-1 and J usage is TRBJ2-6; 8 positions agree with TRBD1. The V and J ends lost 5 bases and 0 bases, in that order; junction bases with no gene match: 3. Germline values: CDR1 SGHAT, CDR2 FQDESV (reference sequence). The CDR3 consists of 16 residues. The CDR3 DNA reads TGTGCCAGCAGCCGGACAGGGACCTCTGGGGCCAACGTCCTGACTTTC. Encoded protein: CASSRTGTSGANVLTF.

The V gene is TRBV15, the J gene TRBJ1-2, with D possibly being TRBD1 (5 bases). Germline lookup yields CDR1 LNHNV and CDR2 YYDKDF (reference sequence). The CDR3 is 16 amino acids. Trimming left V 5 bases short and J 1 base short, with 17 bases between. CDR3 bases: TGTGCCACCAGCCCCCGGGGGGGAGAGGGTAACTATGGCTACACCTTC. It codes for CATSPRGGEGNYGYTF.

CDR3 sequence reads: CAWSGGAGNTIYF. DNA of the CDR3: TGTGCCTGGAGTGGGGGGGCTGGAAACACCATATATTTT. The rearrangement links TRBV30 to TRBJ1-3; D perhaps matches TRBD1 (5 bases). The CDR3 has 13 amino acids. Germline CDR1 and CDR2: GTSNPN and SVGIG (reference sequence). Trimming pared 1 base from V and 2 bases from J, leaving 6 bases between.

CDR3 coding DNA: TGTGCCAGCAGCCAAGTGGAAAACACGGGGGGGTCTTTCTACGAGCAGTACTTC. It specifies CASSQVENTGGSFYEQYF. This rearrangement joins TRBV4-2 to TRBJ2-7, with 8 bases matching TRBD2. The germline CDR1 and CDR2 sequences are LGHNA and YNFKEQ. The J segment lost 3 bases and the V segment lost 1 base, leaving 14 bases of the junction unmatched. The CDR3 is 18 amino acids.

The chain carries TRBV6-5 and TRBJ1-4; no clear D gene. Per the germline V gene, CDR1 is MNHEY and CDR2 is SVGAGI. The CDR3 spans 14 residues. V lost 5 bases to trimming and J lost 0 bases, with 7 bases between them. CDR3 coding DNA: TGTGCCAGCAGTCCGGGATCAACTAATGAAAAACTGTTTTTT. It translates to CASSPGSTNEKLFF.

This clone was found once. The V and J genes are TRBV14 and TRBJ1-4; weak D call: TRBD1 (6 bases). Trimming stripped 7 bases from V and 0 bases from J, with 24 bases between. CDR1 and CDR2 (germline): SGHDN, FVKESK. The CDR3 sequence is 19 residues long. The CDR3 loop is CASIPRDTFSLATNEKLFF. The CDR3 nucleotides read TGTGCCAGCATACCCCGGGACACCTTTTCCCTTGCAACTAATGAAAAACTGTTTTTT.

The chain links TRBV27 to TRBJ2-5; 8 bases map to TRBD1. CDR3 length: 15 residues. V trimming: 5 bases; J trimming: 5 bases; junction bases outside the gene matches: 10. CDR1 and CDR2 (germline): MNHEY, SMNVEV (reference sequence). CDR3 nucleotide sequence: TGTGCCAGCAGTCCCGCAAGACAGGGGCGGGAGACCCAGTACTTC. Protein product: CASSPARQGRETQYF.

A remark on this clone: The same CDR3 arises from other DNA sequences in this sample as well. V and J are TRBV6-5 and TRBJ1-3, with D hard to call. V was clipped by 0 bases and J by 0 bases, with 9 bases between them. Germline-derived CDR1 and CDR2 are MNHEY and SVGAGI. This CDR3 is built from 16 residues. CDR3 sequence: CASSYSPGYSGNTIYF. The CDR3, as DNA: TGTGCCAGCAGTTACTCGCCAGGCTACTCTGGAAACACCATATATTTT.